The clone carrying this T cell receptor (beta chain) occurred many times. The record originates from a study of response to subunit inactivated influenza vaccine. TCRdb re-called the RT-PCR reads through MiXCR, storing one row per CDR3 protein. The top ten hold more than 8.5% of the sample, which has 550,000 to 650,000 distinct CDR3 sequences, 10% to 15% seen once. The sequence was collected from a man aged 45 to 65 who received an inactivated influenza vaccine. The material sequenced was PBMCs from blood, taken on the day of vaccination.

CDR3 bases: TGTGCCAGCAGTTCCCTCGGTGGCCAAGAGACCCAGTACTTC. Amino acid sequence: CASSSLGGQETQYF. The chain combines TRBV27 with TRBJ2-5; D gene unclear. The CDR3 extends over 14 amino acids. The ends were cut back, 4 bases at V and 1 base at J, with 10 bases in the middle. Germline CDR1 and CDR2: MNHEY and SMNVEV (reference sequence).